This is a list of T cell receptor beta chains from one sample in a study of blood T cell repertoires in COVID-19. Assay used: immunoSEQ multiplex PCR; TCRdb lists only in-frame clones, some missing. The table lists 200,000 or so clones, more than 65% of them singletons. Source material: PBMCs or T cells enriched from blood (not recorded which). The receptors shown here come from a man in his forties or fifties who had recovered from COVID-19. Each CDR3 is given with its conserved first and last residue. A D gene is named only where the DNA matches it firmly. Size values are once, few and many counts, or a class for expanded clones, and some rows have none.

>TRBV5-6|NA|many|TRBJ2-2
CASSLGVVRRTGELFF
TGTGCCAGCAGCTTGGGGGTGGTTCGGAGGACCGGGGAGCTGTTTTTT
>TRBV7-2|NA|NA|TRBJ1-2
CASSLVQGSTYGYTF
TGTGCCAGCAGCCTCGTCCAGGGGTCCACCTATGGCTACACCTTC
>TRBV10-1|TRBD2|NA|TRBJ2-1
CASSRTRTSGDNEQFF
TGCGCCAGCAGCAGGACGCGGACTAGCGGGGACAATGAGCAGTTCTTC
>TRBV28|TRBD1|NA|TRBJ2-7
CASFSGQGVYEQYF
TGTGCCAGCTTTTCGGGACAGGGTGTCTACGAGCAGTACTTC
>TRBV2|NA|NA|TRBJ1-5
CASSWVRVSNQPQHF
TGTGCCAGCAGTTGGGTGCGGGTTAGCAATCAGCCCCAGCATTTT
>TRBV11-2|NA|NA|TRBJ1-5
CASSLDGSNQPQHF
TGTGCCAGCAGCTTAGATGGCTCCAATCAGCCCCAGCATTTT
>TRBV3-1/TRBV3-2|NA|NA|TRBJ2-7
CASSLKARGEQYF
TGTGCCAGCAGCCTTAAGGCCAGGGGCGAGCAGTACTTC
>TRBV5-1|TRBD1|NA|TRBJ1-2
CASSKEQGASNYGYTF
TGCGCCAGCAGCAAAGAACAGGGGGCATCTAACTATGGCTACACCTTC
>TRBV7-8|TRBD1|few|TRBJ2-7
CASSSTFGQGGYF
TGTGCCAGCAGCTCAACATTTGGACAGGGAGGGTACTTC
>TRBV14|NA|NA|TRBJ2-3
CASSQTDSGTSTDTQYF
TGTGCCAGCAGCCAGACGGACTCAGGGACTAGCACAGATACGCAGTATTTT
>TRBV11-2|NA|NA|TRBJ2-7
CASSLRGWMDEQYF
TGTGCCAGCAGCTTAAGAGGGTGGATGGACGAGCAGTACTTC
>TRBV5-4|NA|NA|TRBJ2-3
CASSRTENTDTQYF
TGTGCCAGCAGCCGGACAGAAAACACAGATACGCAGTATTTT
>TRBV28|TRBD1|NA|TRBJ2-1
CASSGQGSVGSYNEQFF
TGTGCCAGCAGTGGACAGGGGAGCGTAGGCTCCTACAATGAGCAGTTCTTC
>TRBV7-2|TRBD2|NA|TRBJ2-3
CASSLGLPAGGPGTDTQYF
TGTGCCAGCAGCTTAGGTCTCCCAGCGGGGGGGCCCGGCACAGATACGCAGTATTTT
>TRBV5-1|TRBD1|few|TRBJ1-1
CASRRAGTGAGGAFF
TGCGCCAGCAGACGCGCCGGGACAGGGGCTGGAGGGGCTTTCTTT
>TRBV5-1|NA|NA|TRBJ1-6
CASSLVDRTNSPLHF
TGCGCCAGCAGCTTGGTCGACAGGACTAATTCACCCCTCCACTTT
>TRBV3-1/TRBV3-2|TRBD1|NA|TRBJ1-2
CASSPDGQGYGYTF
TGTGCCAGCAGCCCCGACGGACAGGGTTATGGCTACACCTTC
>TRBV7-2|NA|NA|TRBJ1-4
CASSLEVGKLFF
TGTGCCAGCAGCTTAGAGGTCGGGAAACTGTTTTTT
>TRBV10-1|TRBD1|NA|TRBJ1-1
CASSSGQKNTEAFF
TGCGCCAGCAGTTCGGGACAGAAGAACACTGAAGCTTTCTTT
>TRBV6-5|NA|NA|TRBJ1-3
CASSRTTASGNTIYF
TGTGCCAGCAGCCGTACGACAGCATCTGGAAACACCATATATTTT
>TRBV20-1|NA|NA|TRBJ1-2
CSASIQNYGYTF
TGCAGTGCTAGTATACAGAACTATGGCTACACCTTC
>TRBV19|NA|NA|TRBJ1-2
CASIGGFKDGYTF
TGTGCCAGTATAGGAGGGTTTAAGGATGGCTACACCTTC